The 32 T cell receptor beta chains given below trace back to one sample, sequenced in a study of blood T cell repertoires in COVID-19. Sequenced by immunoSEQ multiplex PCR; TCRdb stores in-frame clones only, minus some. The data show under 130,000 clones, around 90% seen once. The sample was peripheral blood. The receptors were sampled from a woman aged 60-70 years with acute or convalescent COVID-19.

This clone was recorded once. The V gene is TRBV27, the J gene TRBJ2-1, with TRBD1 matching 8 bases. The CDR3 has 14 amino acids. Germline trimming cut 5 bases from V and 4 bases from J; bases unmatched to any gene: 4. Germline CDR1 and CDR2: MNHEY and SMNVEV (reference sequence). The chain's CDR3 is CASSRDRSYNEQFF. The CDR3 coding sequence is TGTGCCAGCAGTAGGGACAGGTCTTACAATGAGCAGTTCTTC.

This rearrangement joins TRBV2 to TRBJ1-5, with D perhaps matching TRBD1 (6 bases). CDR1 SNHLY and CDR2 FYNNEI come from the germline V gene. This CDR3 has 17 residues. Trimming removed 3 bases from V and 0 bases from J, with 15 bases in between. This CDR3 reads CASSEDPDRHSNQPQHF. The CDR3 DNA reads TGTGCCAGCAGTGAGGATCCTGACAGGCATAGCAATCAGCCCCAGCATTTT.

This chain uses TRBV19 with TRBJ1-5; D is ambiguous. This CDR3 comprises 14 residues. Germline lookup yields CDR1 LNHDA and CDR2 SQIVND (reference sequence). V lost 5 bases and J lost 7, with 15 bases in between. The CDR3 region is CASSPGPSGQPQHF. In DNA, the CDR3 is TGTGCCAGTAGTCCGGGCCCGTCGGGGCAGCCCCAGCATTTT.

This chain uses TRBV12-5 with TRBJ2-1, with 10 bases matching TRBD2. The CDR3 extends over 15 amino acids. The ends lost 5 bases at V and 8 bases at J; junction bases unmatched: 9. Per germline, CDR1 LGHNT and CDR2 FRNRAP. CDR3: CASGIPSGSRDEQFF. The CDR3 bases are TGTGCTAGTGGTATCCCTAGCGGGAGTCGAGATGAGCAGTTCTTC.

The gene calls are TRBV19 and TRBJ1-6; TRBD1 matches at 7 bases. J lost 8 bases, V lost 3 bases, and 16 bases had no gene match. The CDR3 sequence is 18 residues long. Germline V gene data show CDR1 as LNHDA and CDR2 as SQIVND (reference sequence). The CDR3 region has the DNA TGTGCCAGTAGTATCCCTCTTCAAACAGGGGTCAATGATTCACCCCTCCACTTT. Translated, it gives CASSIPLQTGVNDSPLHF.

The CDR3 nucleotides are TGTGCCAGCAGCTCGTACAGGGGGCCCAATCAGCCCCAGCATTTT. Translated: CASSSYRGPNQPQHF. This chain joins TRBV6-5 and TRBJ1-5; TRBD1 matches at 9 bases. Germline trimming cut 6 bases from V and 3 bases from J; bases unmatched to any gene: 6. Germline V CDR1 and CDR2: MNHEY, SVGAGI. The CDR3 sequence is 15 residues long.

The rearrangement links TRBV4-1 to TRBJ2-7; 7 bases map to TRBD2. This CDR3 has 14 amino acids. The germline V gene has CDR1 MGHRA and CDR2 YSYEKL. V trimming: 2 bases; J trimming: 4 bases; junction bases outside the gene matches: 5. CDR3 protein: CASSQPGLLYEQYF. CDR3 bases: TGCGCCAGCAGCCAACCGGGACTACTGTACGAGCAGTACTTC.

This chain links TRBV5-1 with TRBJ2-5; D is perhaps TRBD2 (5 bases). CDR1 is SGHRS, CDR2 YFSETQ, per germline. With 0 bases removed from V and 4 bases from J, the gap between germline ends came to 13 bases. The CDR3 spans 15 residues. DNA for the CDR3: TGCGCCAGCAGCTTGGGTCTAGCCGACGGAGAGACCCAGTACTTC. Translating gives CASSLGLADGETQYF.

V and J are TRBV19 and TRBJ1-2; 10 positions agree with TRBD1. V was pared by 6 bases and J by 6 bases, with 4 bases of the junction left unmatched. The CDR3 totals 13 residues. The germline V gene encodes CDR1 LNHDA and CDR2 SQIVND (reference sequence). CDR3 DNA sequence: TGTGCCAGTAGGGACAGGGGGGTCGATGGCTACACCTTC. Translating gives CASRDRGVDGYTF.

The chain couples TRBV5-1 to TRBJ1-6; 7 bases line up with TRBD1. The CDR3 has 14 amino acids. Losses at the gene ends were 3 bases for V and 14 bases for J; bases not matched to a gene: 11. The V gene's germline CDR1 is SGHRS and CDR2 YFSETQ. The CDR3 protein is CASSSGQASQALHF. The CDR3 nucleotides are TGCGCCAGCAGCTCCGGACAGGCCTCACAGGCCCTCCACTTT.

V is TRBV6-5 and J is TRBJ2-5; 10 bases align to TRBD1. The CDR3 spans 16 residues. Germline values: CDR1 MNHEY, CDR2 SVGAGI. The V segment lost 0 bases and the J segment 5 bases; nucleotides outside the gene matches: 6. The CDR3 here is CASSYSRQGASETQYF. The CDR3 DNA reads TGTGCCAGCAGTTACTCAAGACAGGGGGCCTCGGAGACCCAGTACTTC.

The rearrangement joins TRBV4-2 to TRBJ1-2; 7 bases line up with TRBD1. V trimming: 6 bases; J trimming: 7 bases; junction bases outside the gene matches: 14. Germline CDR1 and CDR2: LGHNA and YNFKEQ. The CDR3 totals 15 residues. Here the CDR3 DNA reads TGTGCCAGCAGGCCTGCGACAGGGCTCGACGGTGGCTACACCTTC. It encodes CASRPATGLDGGYTF.

The chain combines TRBV30 with TRBJ1-1; no reliable D call. CDR1 GTSNPN and CDR2 SVGIG come from the germline V gene (reference sequence). The CDR3 totals 13 residues. Trimming shortened V by 3 bases and J by 5 bases, and 13 bases separated the two germline ends. CDR3 sequence (DNA): TGTGCCTGGAGGAATGGAGTGCAGACTGAAGCTTTCTTT. It codes for CAWRNGVQTEAFF.

J is TRBJ1-4 and V is TRBV7-9; tentative D call: TRBD1 (6 bases). Germline CDR1 reads SEHNR; CDR2 reads FQNEAQ (reference sequence). The CDR3 consists of 15 residues. V was shortened by 5 bases and J by 7 bases, with 17 bases between the two germline ends. The CDR3 sequence is CASSRAAGVSEKLFF. In nucleotides, the CDR3 is TGTGCCAGCAGCCGGGCGGCAGGGGTCAGTGAAAAACTGTTTTTT.

Only one count was recorded for this clone. The V and J genes are TRBV2 and TRBJ1-1, with D possibly matching TRBD1 (5 bases). Per germline, CDR1 SNHLY and CDR2 FYNNEI. V was cut by 10 bases and J by 1 base, with 19 bases left in between. This CDR3 spans 15 amino acids. The DNA for the CDR3 is TGTGCCACAACTCGGGCCCCAGGGCCGAACACTGAAGCTTTCTTT. Translation gives CATTRAPGPNTEAFF.

The chain is built from TRBV12-5 and TRBJ1-5, with D uncertain. The germline gives CDR1 LGHNT, CDR2 FRNRAP. Between the trimmed V and J ends, which lost 6 bases and 7 bases, there was a span of 13 bases. The CDR3 is 13 amino acids. Here the CDR3 reads CASGIAGRQPQHF. CDR3 DNA sequence: TGTGCTAGTGGCATAGCGGGGAGGCAGCCCCAGCATTTT.

The V and J genes are TRBV28 and TRBJ2-1; 8 bases match TRBD2. Germline-derived CDR1 and CDR2 are MDHEN and SYDVKM. After removal of 4 bases from V and 2 bases from J, the junction contained 10 bases not matched to a gene. The CDR3 consists of 17 residues. CDR3 protein: CASSSPLGSGAYNEQFF. The CDR3 coding sequence is TGTGCCAGCAGTTCCCCCCTGGGTAGCGGGGCCTACAATGAGCAGTTCTTC. Supplemented by reference TRBV28 and TRBJ2-1, the full variable domain reads DVKVTQSSRYLVKRTGEKVFLECVQDMDHENMFWYRQDPGLGLRLIYFSYDVKMKEKGDIPEGYSVSREKKERFSLILESASTNQTSMYLCASSSPLGSGAYNEQFFGPGTRLTVL.

The J gene is TRBJ2-2, the V gene TRBV7-9, with D maybe TRBD2 (6 bases). V lost 11 bases, J lost 4 bases, and 14 bases lay in between. The CDR3 covers 13 residues. Germline assignment: CDR1 SEHNR and CDR2 FQNEAQ (reference sequence). As DNA, the CDR3 is TGTGCCTTCGGGGAGGAACTCACCGGGGAGCTGTTTTTT. It encodes CAFGEELTGELFF.

This rearrangement joins TRBV27 to TRBJ1-5; 9 bases are shared with TRBD1. V lost 8 bases and J lost 0; bases outside the gene matches: 11. Germline V gene sequence: CDR1 MNHEY, CDR2 SMNVEV (reference sequence). The CDR3 runs 17 residues. CDR3 sequence reads: CASGPGQGYYSNQPQHF. DNA of the CDR3: TGTGCCAGCGGCCCGGGACAGGGATATTATAGCAATCAGCCCCAGCATTTT.

The chain recombines TRBV29-1 with TRBJ1-1; D unclear. The CDR3 totals 13 residues. Trimming cost V 5 bases and J 4 bases, with 14 bases left between them. In germline, CDR1 is SQVTM, CDR2 ANQGSEA. The CDR3 region is CSVPAQEITEAFF. The CDR3 DNA reads TGCAGCGTTCCTGCTCAGGAAATCACTGAAGCTTTCTTT.

This chain links TRBV2 with TRBJ2-1, with a tentative D call TRBD2 (6 bases). Germline CDR1 is SNHLY and CDR2 is FYNNEI. The V gene lost 6 bases and the J gene lost 0 bases, with 12 bases spanning the gap. The CDR3 sequence is 15 residues long. CDR3 sequence reads: CASSQLAVSYNEQFF. The DNA for the CDR3 is TGTGCCAGCAGCCAATTAGCGGTCTCCTACAATGAGCAGTTCTTC.

This chain connects TRBV11-3 to TRBJ1-4, with D unresolved. The V end lost 3 bases, the J end lost 8 bases, and 10 bases lay between the germline ends. Germline lookup yields CDR1 SGHNT and CDR2 YENEEA. The CDR3 has 13 amino acids. The CDR3 region has the DNA TGTGCCAGCAGCTTTACTTGGAGGGAAAAACTGTTTTTT. Protein product: CASSFTWREKLFF.

This chain joins TRBV18 and TRBJ2-2; D is undetermined. CDR1 is KGHSH and CDR2 is LQKENI in the germline V gene. Between the trimmed V and J ends, which lost 1 base and 3 bases, there was a span of 6 bases. The length of the CDR3 is 14 residues. DNA of the CDR3: TGTGCCAGCTCACCACTCCCGGACACCGGGGAGCTGTTTTTT. It translates to CASSPLPDTGELFF.

The chain couples TRBV7-9 to TRBJ1-1; the match to TRBD1 covers 7 bases. V shed 5 bases and J 5 bases; nucleotides not matched to a gene: 11. Per the germline V gene, CDR1 is SEHNR and CDR2 is FQNEAQ (reference sequence). The CDR3 is made up of 15 amino acids. The CDR3 DNA is TGTGCCAGCAGCCGCGTGACAGGGATGAGGACTGAAGCTTTCTTT. Protein sequence: CASSRVTGMRTEAFF.

This chain connects TRBV27 to TRBJ2-3; 9 bases fit TRBD1. In germline, CDR1 is MNHEY, CDR2 SMNVEV (reference sequence). V dropped 5 bases and J dropped 3; count of bases not matched to a gene: 6. The CDR3 sequence is 15 residues long. CDR3 region: CASSQLGQGTDTQYF. CDR3 DNA: TGTGCCAGCAGTCAACTGGGACAGGGTACAGATACGCAGTATTTT.

The chain has TRBV19 and TRBJ2-6; D is perhaps TRBD1 (5 bases). Trimming took 2 bases from V and 0 from J, leaving 11 bases between them. This CDR3 spans 17 amino acids. The V gene's germline CDR1 is LNHDA and CDR2 SQIVND (reference sequence). CDR3 sequence reads: CASSIPGHGSGANVLTF. Written as DNA, the CDR3 is TGTGCCAGTAGTATACCAGGACATGGCTCTGGGGCCAACGTCCTGACTTTC.

The chain combines TRBV18 with TRBJ1-4, with D perhaps TRBD1 (5 bases). V lost 3 bases and J 13 bases, leaving 12 bases between the germline ends. This CDR3 region has 12 residues. The germline CDR1 and CDR2 sequences are KGHSH and LQKENI. CDR3 sequence: CASSPDKVGLFF. The CDR3, as DNA: TGTGCCAGCTCACCGGACAAGGTCGGACTGTTTTTT.

The chain is built from TRBV18 and TRBJ1-2; 7 bases are a match to TRBD1. This CDR3 contains 14 residues. The V gene end was trimmed by 5 bases and the J gene end by 8 bases; junction bases not matched to a gene: 11. The germline CDR1 and CDR2 sequences are KGHSH and LQKENI. This CDR3 is CASSSQGPREGYTF. In DNA, the CDR3 is TGTGCCAGCTCATCACAGGGGCCGAGAGAGGGCTACACCTTC.

The chain combines TRBV28 with TRBJ1-4; TRBD1 matches at 7 bases. With 5 bases clipped from V and 8 bases from J, the junction kept 8 bases outside the gene matches. Germline-derived CDR1 and CDR2 are MDHEN and SYDVKM. This CDR3 comprises 14 residues. In nucleotides, the CDR3 is TGTGCCAGCAGTCCTGACAGGGTTGAAGAAAAACTGTTTTTT. This encodes CASSPDRVEEKLFF.

The CDR3 nucleotides read TGTGCCAGCAGCCAGCTGGGGCTAAATACGCAGTATTTT. Its translation is CASSQLGLNTQYF. This chain connects TRBV14 to TRBJ2-3, with a possible D match to TRBD1 (5 bases). The V and J ends lost 3 bases and 7 bases respectively, with 11 bases between them. Per germline, CDR1 SGHDN and CDR2 FVKESK. CDR3 length: 13 amino acids.

The table lists this clone with a count of one. This chain connects TRBV21-1 to TRBJ1-2; the table's D call, TRBD1, has no DNA check behind it. TRBV21-1 is reported as a pseudogene. The CDR3 has 15 amino acids. This chain's CDR3 is CASSKGGQGNYGYTF. CDR3 sequence (DNA): TGTGCCAGCAGTAAAGGGGGACAGGGGAACTATGGCTACACCTTC.

The chain combines TRBV5-4 with TRBJ2-7; 13 bases match TRBD2. Germline V CDR1 and CDR2: SGHNT, YYREEE (reference sequence). The CDR3 totals 18 residues. V dropped 4 bases and J dropped 3; count of bases not matched to a gene: 13. CDR3 nucleotides: TGTGCCAGCAGCAAAGGACTAGCGGGAGCTTTAGCAGGCTACGAGCAGTACTTC. Protein sequence: CASSKGLAGALAGYEQYF. The full variable domain, completed using reference TRBV5-4 and TRBJ2-7, is ETGVTQSPTHLIKTRGQQVTLRCSSQSGHNTVSWYQQALGQGPQFIFQYYREEENGRGNFPPRFSGLQFPNYSSELNVNALELDDSALYLCASSKGLAGALAGYEQYFGPGTRLTVT.